A selection of T cell receptor beta chains follows, all from one sample in a study of blood T cell repertoires in COVID-19. Assay: immunoSEQ multiplex PCR; the TCRdb copy retains only in-frame clones and omits some. The data show just over 650,000 clones, about nine tenths seen once. Source material: peripheral blood. The receptors were sampled from a woman aged 18-29 years with acute or convalescent COVID-19. The CDR3 runs from the conserved cysteine through the conserved F or W. A D gene is named only where the DNA matches it firmly. Size is stated for part of the rows, as once, few or many counts, or as a class when the clone is expanded.

>TRBV6-6|TRBJ1-5|TRBD1|14|NA
CASSTRQGHQPQHF
TGTGCCAGCAGCACCCGACAGGGCCATCAGCCCCAGCATTTT
>TRBV5-1|TRBJ1-2|TRBD1|19|NA
CASSRRGPDRGFDLYGYTF
TGCGCCAGCAGCCGGAGGGGGCCGGACAGGGGATTTGATCTATATGGCTACACCTTC
>TRBV6-2/TRBV6-3|TRBJ2-5|TRBD1|15|NA
CASSSDWDRQETQYF
TGTGCCAGCAGTAGCGACTGGGACAGGCAAGAGACCCAGTACTTC
>TRBV4-1|TRBJ1-1|NA|14|NA
CASSRGEGNTEAFF
TGCGCCAGCAGTCGTGGTGAGGGGAACACTGAAGCTTTCTTT
>TRBV9|TRBJ2-1|TRBD1|19|NA
CASSAPGQGAEVSYNEQFF
TGTGCCAGCAGCGCACCGGGACAGGGGGCAGAAGTCTCCTACAATGAGCAGTTCTTC
>TRBV7-9|TRBJ1-1|NA|16|NA
CASSKTAVGGDTEAFF
TGTGCCAGCAGCAAAACAGCGGTCGGTGGTGACACTGAAGCTTTCTTT
>TRBV5-1|TRBJ2-3|NA|14|NA
CASSTPGLGDTQYF
TGCGCCAGCAGCACGCCAGGGCTTGGGGATACGCAGTATTTT
>TRBV11-3|TRBJ1-2|NA|13|NA
CASSSDGGYGYTF
TGTGCCAGCAGCTCCGACGGGGGCTATGGCTACACCTTC
>TRBV7-2|TRBJ2-1|TRBD2|17|NA
CASSLEPTSGGVGEQFF
TGTGCCAGCAGCTTAGAGCCGACTAGCGGGGGGGTCGGTGAGCAGTTCTTC
>TRBV9|TRBJ1-2|NA|16|NA
CASRTTGIPSNYGYTF
TGTGCCAGCAGGACAACAGGGATTCCTTCTAACTATGGCTACACCTTC
>TRBV5-6|TRBJ1-1|TRBD1|17|NA
CASSFPGQGAGNTEAFF
TGTGCCAGCAGCTTCCCAGGACAGGGGGCGGGGAACACTGAAGCTTTCTTT
>TRBV13|TRBJ1-5|NA|12|NA
CASSPEVQPQHF
TGTGCCAGCAGCCCGGAGGTTCAGCCCCAGCATTTT
>TRBV18|TRBJ1-5|NA|13|NA
CASSPTGNQPQHF
TGTGCCAGCTCACCTACCGGGAATCAGCCCCAGCATTTT
>TRBV2|TRBJ1-2|TRBD1|14|NA
CASSERTGWSGYTF
TGTGCCAGCAGTGAGAGGACAGGGTGGAGTGGCTACACCTTC
>TRBV27|TRBJ2-6|NA|21|NA
CASSFYPPGEGSAAGANVLTF
TGTGCCAGCAGTTTTTATCCCCCTGGGGAAGGGAGTGCAGCTGGGGCCAACGTCCTGACTTTC
>TRBV6-5|TRBJ2-7|NA|16|NA
CASSYYPQGSSGEQYF
TGTGCCAGCAGTTACTATCCCCAGGGATCGTCTGGGGAGCAGTACTTC
>TRBV7-2|TRBJ1-5|NA|13|NA
CASSNAGDQPQHF
TGTGCCAGCAGCAATGCAGGGGATCAGCCCCAGCATTTT
>TRBV6-5|TRBJ2-2|TRBD1|14|NA
CASRETGRTGELFF
TGTGCCAGCAGGGAGACAGGGAGAACCGGGGAGCTGTTTTTT
>TRBV25-1|TRBJ1-2|NA|14|NA
CASSDSQVGYGYTF
TGTGCCAGCAGTGACTCCCAGGTGGGCTATGGCTACACCTTC
>TRBV15|TRBJ2-1|NA|15|NA
CATSRERSSYNEQFF
TGTGCCACCAGCAGAGAGCGGAGCTCCTACAATGAGCAGTTCTTC
>TRBV15|TRBJ1-1|NA|15|NA
CATSRASGRNTEAFF
TGTGCCACCAGCAGAGCCTCTGGGAGGAACACTGAAGCTTTCTTT
>TRBV5-1|TRBJ2-5|NA|15|NA
CASSRNRESGETQYF
TGCGCCAGCAGCCGGAACAGGGAAAGTGGGGAGACCCAGTACTTC
>TRBV9|TRBJ1-2|NA|14|NA
CASSPRAPNWGYTF
TGTGCCAGCAGCCCGCGGGCCCCAAATTGGGGCTACACCTTC
>TRBV12-3/TRBV12-4|TRBJ1-2|NA|11|NA
CASSGAFSYTF
TGTGCCAGCAGTGGGGCCTTTAGCTACACCTTC
>TRBV3-1/TRBV3-2|TRBJ2-1|TRBD2|13|NA
CASSQAGGYEQFF
TGTGCCAGCAGCCAAGCGGGGGGTTATGAGCAGTTCTTC
>TRBV11-2|TRBJ2-1|TRBD1|13|NA
CASIDRGYNEQFF
TGTGCCAGCATCGACAGGGGATACAATGAGCAGTTCTTC
>TRBV11-3|TRBJ2-6|NA|17|once
CASSLGTGSPGANVLTF
TGTGCCAGCAGCTTAGGAACAGGGTCCCCTGGGGCCAACGTCCTGACTTTC
>TRBV15|TRBJ1-6|TRBD1|16|once
CATSRGPGQGASPLHF
TGTGCCACCAGCAGGGGCCCGGGACAGGGCGCTTCACCCCTCCACTTT
>TRBV27|TRBJ1-5|NA|14|NA
CASSLGQGNQPQHF
TGTGCCAGCAGTTTGGGGCAGGGGAATCAGCCCCAGCATTTT
>TRBV4-3|TRBJ2-2|TRBD2|19|NA
CASSQIAASGGPNTGELFF
TGCGCCAGCTCCCAGATCGCGGCTAGCGGGGGGCCGAACACCGGGGAGCTGTTTTTT
>TRBV29-1|TRBJ1-2|TRBD1|12|NA
CSVPTGDYGYTF
TGCAGCGTACCTACAGGGGACTATGGCTACACCTTC
>TRBV7-2|TRBJ1-5|NA|15|NA
CASSLSRVSNQPQHF
TGTGCCAGCAGCTTAAGTCGCGTGAGCAATCAGCCCCAGCATTTT
>TRBV30|TRBJ2-3|TRBD2|17|NA
CAWSVLRGGGAQDTQYF
TGTGCCTGGAGTGTACTAAGGGGCGGGGGGGCACAAGATACGCAGTATTTT
>TRBV7-6|TRBJ2-7|TRBD1|15|NA
CASSRAGGRAYEQYF
TGTGCCAGCAGCAGAGCAGGGGGCCGCGCCTACGAGCAGTACTTC
>TRBV5-1|TRBJ1-2|NA|13|NA
CASSPRQNYGYTF
TGCGCCAGCAGCCCACGACAGAACTATGGCTACACCTTC
>TRBV4-1|TRBJ1-5|TRBD1|20|NA
CASSQSVPGTGQISNQPQHF
TGCGCCAGCAGCCAATCCGTCCCCGGGACAGGGCAGATTAGCAATCAGCCCCAGCATTTT
>TRBV6-1|TRBJ1-5|NA|16|few
CASSEAFGGPNQPQHF
TGTGCCAGCAGTGAAGCGTTTGGAGGACCCAATCAGCCCCAGCATTTT
>TRBV27|TRBJ1-5|NA|16|NA
CASIPRDSGSNQPQHF
TGTGCCAGCATCCCTCGGGACTCGGGTAGCAATCAGCCCCAGCATTTT
>TRBV6-5|TRBJ2-1|TRBD2|14|NA
CASTGGPSYNEQFF
TGTGCCAGCACGGGGGGGCCCTCCTACAATGAGCAGTTCTTC
>TRBV5-1|TRBJ1-2|TRBD1|14|NA
CASSLGVTGDGYTF
TGCGCCAGCAGCTTGGGGGTAACAGGGGACGGCTACACCTTC